The T cell receptor beta chain described here comes from a study of blood T cell repertoires in COVID-19. On the study more broadly: Samples came from the United States, Italy and Spain, spanning acute and convalescent COVID-19. Nucleic acid was either cDNA or gDNA, and it came from T cells, B-cell-depleted T cells, or PBMCs.

Enrolled during active infection, Seattle patients were then followed longitudinally. Authors' analysis steps: Using reference gene primer amplification, nucleated cell counts were estimated. Produced via immunoSEQ multiplex PCR; TCRdb's table is partial and in-frame only. V and J calls and clone size are given by that table; D and trimming were obtained from the DNA. The profile shows approximately 33,000 clones, approximately 86% of them singletons. The V segment lost 6 bases and the J segment 1 base; nucleotides outside the gene matches: 5. Germline V gene lookup returns CDR1 SNHLY and CDR2 FYNNEI. The CDR3 is 14 residues long.

The sample taken for sequencing was peripheral blood. The sequence came from a man between 60 and 75 years old with COVID-19, enrolled during active disease. The V call is TRBV2, the J call TRBJ1-1; TRBD1 matches 7 bases. CDR3 loop: CASRGTDKNTEAFF. The DNA of the CDR3 is TGTGCCAGCAGAGGGACAGATAAGAACACTGAAGCTTTCTTT.